The source of this T cell receptor beta chain is a study of T-cell reconstitution after alpha-beta-depleted transplantation in children (TCRdb year 2016). In the study overall: Using TCR repertoire profiling, the study followed T-cell immune reconstitution in a quantitative way in children after TCRalphabeta/CD19-depleted allogeneic hematopoietic cell transplantation. What the work shows at the level of the full study, not this receptor alone: The apparently early alphabetaT-cell count recovery about two months after transplant was reportedly dependent on only several hundred rapidly expanded clones derived from non-depleted graft cells. In some patients, the high TCRbeta diversity seen at day 60 was put down to recipient T cells and intrathymic progenitors that had survived conditioning. Hyperexpanded clone frequencies declined over subsequent months; after one year, T-cell counts and TCRbeta diversity were mostly attributed to newly produced T cells.

The treatment or condition label, as the study defines it: allogeneic hematopoietic cell transplantation with graft depleted of TCRalphabeta T cells and CD19 B cells. TCRalphabeta/CD19-depleted allogeneic hematopoietic cell grafts were given to the transplant recipients, all of whom were children. V was cut back by 4 bases and J by 0 bases, leaving a gap of 9 bases between them. CDR1 and CDR2, per the germline V gene (reference sequence), are LGHDT and YNNKEL. The CDR3 runs 15 residues from the cysteine to the phenylalanine. Only the CDR3 DNA stays, 45 bases, in frame from base 1. In regard to this clonotype: What this receptor recognizes is not known. The record has no base qualities; no much larger clone is one base away.

The method was PCR. The sequencing machine was an Illumina HiSeq 2500. TCR libraries were prepared with molecular barcoding, using unique molecular identifiers to normalize TCRbeta repertoire quantification. Starting from the raw public reads, TCRdb applied fastp trimming at Q25, assembled clones with MiXCR and retained in-frame beta chains. One record per CDR3 amino acid sequence lists the most common genes and DNA. In all, the sample holds hundreds of thousands of distinct CDR3 sequences, and more than 20% of those were seen once. Approximately 14% of the sample is taken by the ten largest. The chain is made from TRBV3-1 and TRBJ2-2, with no confident D gene call. The TCR originated in a boy younger than two who had a stem cell transplant for acute myeloid leukemia, so the T cells may come from the graft donor. This material consisted of PBMCs, mostly from graft donor cells, taken 360 days after TCRalphabeta/CD19-depleted stem cell transplant. The nucleotides are TGTGCCAGCAGCCCGGACCCCTCGAACACCGGGGAGCTGTTTTTT. The translation is CASSPDPSNTGELFF.